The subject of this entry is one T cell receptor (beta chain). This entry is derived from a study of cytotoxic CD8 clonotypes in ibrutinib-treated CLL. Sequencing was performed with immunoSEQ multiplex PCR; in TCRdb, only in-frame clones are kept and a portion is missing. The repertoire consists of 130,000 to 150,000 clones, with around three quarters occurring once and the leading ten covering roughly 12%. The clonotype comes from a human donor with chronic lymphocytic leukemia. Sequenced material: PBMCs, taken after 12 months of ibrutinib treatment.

This CDR3 is CASSLSGTAYGYTF. DNA of the CDR3: TGTGCCAGCAGTTTATCCGGGACAGCGTATGGCTACACCTTC. The V gene is TRBV27, the J gene TRBJ1-2; 7 bases agree with TRBD1. The CDR3 covers 14 residues. The J segment lost 5 bases and the V segment lost 0 bases, leaving 3 bases of the junction unmatched. Germline V CDR1 and CDR2: MNHEY, SMNVEV (reference sequence).